The following is a T cell receptor (beta chain) sequence with its context. The data originate from a study of blood T cell repertoires in COVID-19. In the study overall: Samples representing acute and convalescent COVID-19 were sourced from the United States, Italy and Spain. The cDNA or gDNA used as material had been derived from T cells, B-cell-depleted T cells, or PBMCs.

The repertoire was sequenced with immunoSEQ multiplex PCR; TCRdb's copy has only in-frame clones and lacks some. The sample gives some 190,000 clones, about 80% of which show up once; around 14% is in the top ten. The CDR3 consists of 14 residues. Between the trimmed V and J ends, which lost 0 bases and 4 bases, there was a span of 11 bases. The germline CDR1 and CDR2 sequences are SGHRS and YFSETQ. This sequence originates from a man aged 55 to 69 who had been exposed to COVID-19. J is TRBJ2-7 and V is TRBV5-1; D might be TRBD2 (6 bases). The source material was PBMCs or T cells enriched from blood (not recorded which). The CDR3 region is CASSLAGTFYEQYF. In DNA form, the CDR3 reads TGCGCCAGCAGCTTGGCGGGGACTTTTTACGAGCAGTACTTC. Full variable domain (rest looked up from reference TRBV5-1 and TRBJ2-7): KAGVTQTPRYLIKTRGQQVTLSCSPISGHRSVSWYQQTPGQGLQFLFEYFSETQRNKGNFPGRFSGRQFSNSRSEMNVSTLELGDSALYLCASSLAGTFYEQYFGPGTRLTVT.